This T cell receptor beta chain is drawn from a study of identical twins. From germline, CDR1 is SGHRS and CDR2 YFSETQ. The CDR3 extends over 14 amino acids. Template switching added a universal primer site, and cDNA bore unique molecular identifiers. TCRdb redid the calling of the 5' RACE reads with MiXCR, one entry per CDR3 protein. The sample has some 730,000 distinct CDR3 sequences; around a sixth are singletons. Many counts were recorded for this clonotype. One end of the junction fails to match germline, which may point to a read error. This same sample was also part of a study on T cells expressing NK-cell markers. From that study: Topping the CD3+CD56-NKG2C+ fraction as well were these clonotypes, in a few donors. Unclear, still, was the HCMV specificity of the expanded NKG2C+ T cell clones.

Sequencing was performed on PBMCs. This rearrangement joins TRBV5-1 to TRBJ2-3; 10 positions agree with TRBD2. The source of this sequence is a woman aged 18-29 years in good health. CDR3 residues: CASSLAGATDTQYF. CDR3 nucleotide sequence: TGTGCCAGCAGCCTAGCGGGAGCCACAGATACGCAGTATTTT. Filled out from reference TRBV5-1 and TRBJ2-3, the complete variable domain reads KAGVTQTPRYLIKTRGQQVTLSCSPISGHRSVSWYQQTPGQGLQFLFEYFSETQRNKGNFPGRFSGRQFSNSRSEMNVSTLELGDSALYLCASSLAGATDTQYFGPGTRLTVL.